These 18 T cell receptor beta chains originate from one sample sequenced in a study of cytomegalovirus exposure and HLA in healthy donors. Both 60 Vbeta primers and 13 Jbeta primers went into the PCR. Profiling relied on immunoSEQ multiplex PCR, and the TCRdb table lists in-frame clones only, not all of them. This sample yields under 150,000 clones, of which 84% are seen a single time; 2% to 2.5% belongs to the top ten. Sequenced sample: PBMCs. Every receptor here comes from a boy aged 2 to 10 in good health and CMV-seronegative.

This chain links TRBV7-3 with TRBJ1-2; 9 bases are a match to TRBD1. The CDR3 totals 14 residues. Trimming took 5 bases from V and 0 from J; bases not matched to a gene: 1. Looked up from germline, CDR1 is SGHTA and CDR2 is FQGTGA. CDR3 loop: CASSRQGANYGYTF. The CDR3 coding sequence is TGTGCCAGCAGCCGACAGGGGGCTAACTATGGCTACACCTTC.

The chain has TRBV2 and TRBJ1-5, with a possible D match to TRBD1 (5 bases). V lost 3 bases and J lost 2, with 11 bases in between. CDR1 and CDR2 from the germline V gene are SNHLY and FYNNEI. The CDR3 has 15 residues. CDR3 sequence reads: CASSDRGFGNQPQHF. The CDR3 bases are TGTGCCAGCAGTGATAGGGGATTCGGCAATCAGCCCCAGCATTTT.

The chain recombines TRBV5-1 with TRBJ1-2; 9 bases are shared with TRBD1. The CDR3 sequence is 17 residues long. CDR1 and CDR2 from the germline V gene are SGHRS and YFSETQ. Unmatched junction bases numbered 7, after V lost 1 base and J lost 0 bases. The CDR3 spells CASSLRTGAGTNYGYTF. The DNA of the CDR3 is TGCGCCAGCAGCTTGAGGACAGGGGCAGGCACTAACTATGGCTACACCTTC. Variable domain in full (rest from reference TRBV5-1 and TRBJ1-2): KAGVTQTPRYLIKTRGQQVTLSCSPISGHRSVSWYQQTPGQGLQFLFEYFSETQRNKGNFPGRFSGRQFSNSRSEMNVSTLELGDSALYLCASSLRTGAGTNYGYTFGSGTRLTVV.

V is TRBV11-1 and J is TRBJ1-2; D not certain. V lost 3 bases to trimming and J lost 5 bases, with 10 bases between them. The CDR3 has 13 amino acids. Germline CDR1 SGHAT, CDR2 FQDESV (reference sequence). The DNA of the CDR3 is TGTGCCAGCAGCTTGACGGGTTCGTATGGCTACACCTTC. Translating it yields CASSLTGSYGYTF.

This clone has a single count. The chain has TRBV10-3 and TRBJ1-2; D gene uncertain. V was shortened by 2 bases and J by 4 bases, with 14 bases between the two germline ends. CDR3 size: 15 residues. The germline gives CDR1 ENHRY, CDR2 SYGVKD. Here the CDR3 DNA reads TGTGCCATCAGTGAGGTGGGCAGGATGGGCTATGGCTACACCTTC. Translating it yields CAISEVGRMGYGYTF.

The chain employs TRBV19 and TRBJ2-1, with 8 bases matching TRBD2. The CDR3 is made up of 14 amino acids. Per germline, CDR1 LNHDA and CDR2 SQIVND (reference sequence). V trimming: 2 bases; J trimming: 7 bases; junction bases outside the gene matches: 4. The chain's CDR3 is CASSISGLDNEQFF. Written as DNA, the CDR3 is TGTGCCAGTAGTATATCGGGACTAGATAATGAGCAGTTCTTC.

This CDR3 is CASSPGTGGAYGYTF. As DNA, the CDR3 is TGTGCCAGCAGCCCCGGGACAGGGGGCGCGTATGGCTACACCTTC. The chain recombines TRBV7-2 with TRBJ1-2; 12 nucleotides align to TRBD1. This CDR3 spans 15 amino acids. V shed 5 bases and J 5 bases; nucleotides not matched to a gene: 6. Germline-derived CDR1 and CDR2 are SGHTA and FQGNSA.

This chain uses TRBV7-9 with TRBJ1-3; TRBD1 aligns across 7 bases. This CDR3 contains 16 residues. Germline-derived CDR1 and CDR2 are SEHNR and FQNEAQ (reference sequence). The trim removed 5 bases at V and 0 bases at J, leaving 7 bases unmatched. In DNA, the CDR3 is TGTGCCAGCAGCGAGGGACAGACCAACTCTGGAAACACCATATATTTT. The encoded protein is CASSEGQTNSGNTIYF.

The chain is built from TRBV13 and TRBJ2-5; the D is unclear. The ends were cut back, 4 bases at V and 7 bases at J, with 7 bases in the middle. This CDR3 comprises 11 residues. CDR1 and CDR2 from the germline V gene are PRHDT and FYEKMQ (reference sequence). DNA of the CDR3: TGTGCCAGCAGCTCAGGCCGGACCCAGTACTTC. Its protein is CASSSGRTQYF.

This chain links TRBV19 with TRBJ1-1; TRBD1 matches at 10 bases. This CDR3 comprises 17 residues. In germline, CDR1 is LNHDA, CDR2 SQIVND (reference sequence). Trimming at V came to 0 bases and at J to 4 bases, leaving 8 bases not matched to a gene. Here the CDR3 reads CASSIDETGGAGTEAFF. CDR3 nucleotides: TGTGCCAGTAGTATAGATGAGACAGGGGGCGCTGGCACTGAAGCTTTCTTT.

This CDR3 is CASSVSRTRLFF. The CDR3 bases are TGTGCCAGTAGTGTATCCCGGACTAGACTGTTTTTT. The chain carries TRBV19 and TRBJ1-4, with D unclear. The V end was cut by 5 bases, the J end by 13 bases, with 14 bases between. Germline CDR1 reads LNHDA; CDR2 reads SQIVND (reference sequence). CDR3 size: 12 residues.

The chain links TRBV10-3 to TRBJ2-3; TRBD2 matches at 12 bases. CDR3 length: 22 amino acids. Germline values: CDR1 ENHRY, CDR2 SYGVKD. V lost 2 bases to trimming and J lost 3 bases; unmatched junction nucleotides: 21. Here the CDR3 reads CAISEVPPTSGSLGSTTDTQYF. The CDR3 DNA reads TGTGCCATCAGTGAGGTCCCGCCGACTAGCGGGAGTTTGGGGTCGACGACAGATACGCAGTATTTT.

The chain has TRBV27 and TRBJ2-7, with 10 bases fitting TRBD1. The CDR3 is made up of 17 amino acids. After removal of 3 bases from V and 0 bases from J, the junction contained 8 bases not matched to a gene. Per the germline V gene, CDR1 is MNHEY and CDR2 is SMNVEV (reference sequence). The CDR3 region is CASSFLQTGGISYEQYF. DNA of the CDR3: TGTGCCAGCAGTTTTCTTCAGACAGGGGGCATCTCCTACGAGCAGTACTTC.

The V call is TRBV30, the J call TRBJ1-6; 7 nucleotides agree with TRBD1. The germline gives CDR1 GTSNPN, CDR2 SVGIG (reference sequence). Germline trimming cut 8 bases from V and 3 bases from J; bases unmatched to any gene: 4. The CDR3 is made up of 13 amino acids. CDR3 bases: TGTGCCCGCCGGGACAGCTATAATTCACCCCTCCACTTT. This gives the protein CARRDSYNSPLHF.

The chain combines TRBV6-5 with TRBJ1-1; D is undetermined. The CDR3 covers 16 residues. CDR1 MNHEY and CDR2 SVGAGI come from the germline V gene. V dropped 0 bases and J dropped 1 base, with 12 bases sitting between them. The DNA of the CDR3 is TGTGCCAGCAGTTACTCGCTTAACGGGTGGAACACTGAAGCTTTCTTT. It encodes CASSYSLNGWNTEAFF.

In nucleotides, the CDR3 is TGTGCCATCAGTCCCTTTCCAGGTACCTACGAGCAGTACTTC. Translation: CAISPFPGTYEQYF. The J gene is TRBJ2-7, the V gene TRBV10-3; D remains ambiguous. Germline lookup yields CDR1 ENHRY and CDR2 SYGVKD. Trimming took 5 bases from V and 2 from J, leaving 13 bases between them. CDR3 length: 14 residues.

The rearrangement joins TRBV27 to TRBJ2-5, with D perhaps matching TRBD2 (6 bases). Germline V CDR1 and CDR2: MNHEY, SMNVEV (reference sequence). The CDR3 covers 17 residues. Trimming cost V 2 bases and J 5 bases, with 21 bases left between them. The CDR3 DNA follows: TGTGCCAGCAGTTTACGGGCAGTTCCTAGCGCGAGGGAGACCCAGTACTTC. Protein: CASSLRAVPSARETQYF.

The chain uses TRBV9 and TRBJ2-1, with 8 bases matching TRBD2. The germline V gene has CDR1 SGDLS and CDR2 YYNGEE. V lost 0 bases to trimming and J lost 8 bases; unmatched junction nucleotides: 10. This CDR3 has 16 amino acids. CDR3 sequence (DNA): TGTGCCAGCAGCGTAGCCGCGGGAGGAATTTTCGATGAGCAGTTCTTC. As protein: CASSVAAGGIFDEQFF.